This TCR beta chain came from a study of beta chain features in type 1 diabetes. Reverse transcribing all isolated RNA meant expressed TCRB transcripts were sequenced. Libraries were prepared by immunoSEQ multiplex PCR; TCRdb keeps only in-frame clonotypes and omits some of them. The sample holds 220,000 or so clones, around 68% seen once. The V segment lost 3 bases and the J segment 7 bases; nucleotides outside the gene matches: 5. Germline loops: CDR1 SQVTM, CDR2 ANQGSEA. There are 12 residues in the CDR3. The TCR sequence derives from a man aged 25 to 40 in good health. Sequenced: naive CD4+ T cells from blood. The rearrangement uses TRBV29-1 and TRBJ1-2; 7 bases agree with TRBD1. The CDR3 here is CSVERQGSGYTF. The CDR3 DNA follows: TGCAGCGTTGAGAGACAGGGTTCTGGCTACACCTTC.